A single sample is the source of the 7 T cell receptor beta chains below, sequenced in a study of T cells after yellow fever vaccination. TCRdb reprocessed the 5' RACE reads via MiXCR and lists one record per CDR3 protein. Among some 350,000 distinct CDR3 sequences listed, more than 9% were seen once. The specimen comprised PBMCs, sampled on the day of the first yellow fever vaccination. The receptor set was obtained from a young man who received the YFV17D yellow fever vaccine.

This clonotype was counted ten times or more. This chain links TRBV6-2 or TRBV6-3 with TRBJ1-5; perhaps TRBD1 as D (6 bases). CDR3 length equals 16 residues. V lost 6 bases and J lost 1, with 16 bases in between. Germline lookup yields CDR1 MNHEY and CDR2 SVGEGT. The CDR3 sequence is CASSFNRVLSNQPQHF. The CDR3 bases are TGTGCCAGCAGCTTCAACAGGGTTTTGAGCAATCAGCCCCAGCATTTT.

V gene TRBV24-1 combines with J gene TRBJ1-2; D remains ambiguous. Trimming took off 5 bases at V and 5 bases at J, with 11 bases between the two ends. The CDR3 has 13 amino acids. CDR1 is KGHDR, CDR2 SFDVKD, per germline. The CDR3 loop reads CATSVGSTYGYTF. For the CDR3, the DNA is TGTGCCACCAGTGTAGGGTCGACGTATGGCTACACCTTC.

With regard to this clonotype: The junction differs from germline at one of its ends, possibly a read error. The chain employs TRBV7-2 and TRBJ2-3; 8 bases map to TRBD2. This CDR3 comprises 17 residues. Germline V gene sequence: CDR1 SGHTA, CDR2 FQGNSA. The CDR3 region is CASSLGASGSLTDTQYF. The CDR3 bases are TGTGCCAGCAGTTTAGGGGCTAGCGGGTCTCTCACAGATACGCAGTATTTT. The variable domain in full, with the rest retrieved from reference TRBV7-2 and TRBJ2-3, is GAGVSQSPSNKVTEKGKDVELRCDPISGHTALYWYRQSLGQGLEFLIYFQGNSAPDKSGLPSDRFSAERTGGSVSTLTIQRTQQEDSAVYLCASSLGASGSLTDTQYFGPGTRLTVL.

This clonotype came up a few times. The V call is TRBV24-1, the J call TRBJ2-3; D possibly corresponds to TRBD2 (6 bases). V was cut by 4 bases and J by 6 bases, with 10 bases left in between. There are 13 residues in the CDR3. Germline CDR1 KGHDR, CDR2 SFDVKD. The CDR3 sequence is CATSDPSGDTQYF. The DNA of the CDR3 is TGTGCCACCAGTGACCCGAGCGGGGATACGCAGTATTTT.

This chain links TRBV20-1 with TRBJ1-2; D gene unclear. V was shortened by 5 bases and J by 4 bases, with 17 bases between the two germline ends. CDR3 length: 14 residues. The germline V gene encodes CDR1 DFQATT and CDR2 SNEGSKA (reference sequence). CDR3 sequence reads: CSAQIARRFYGYTF. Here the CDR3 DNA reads TGCAGTGCTCAGATCGCCAGGAGGTTCTATGGCTACACCTTC.

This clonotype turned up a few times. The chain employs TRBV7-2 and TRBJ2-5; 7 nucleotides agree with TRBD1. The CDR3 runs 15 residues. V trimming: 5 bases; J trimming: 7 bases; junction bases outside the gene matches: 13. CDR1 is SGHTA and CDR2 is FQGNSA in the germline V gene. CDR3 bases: TGTGCCAGCAGCCCGTCCCGGACAGGTCCAGGGACCCAGTACTTC. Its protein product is CASSPSRTGPGTQYF.

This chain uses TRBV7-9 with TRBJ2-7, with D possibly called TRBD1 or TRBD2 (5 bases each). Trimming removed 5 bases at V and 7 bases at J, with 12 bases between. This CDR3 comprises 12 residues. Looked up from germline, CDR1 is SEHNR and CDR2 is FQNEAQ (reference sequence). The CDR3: CASSRGSGEQYV. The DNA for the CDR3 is TGTGCCAGCAGCAGGGGATCGGGAGAGCAGTACGTC.